Listed below are T cell receptor beta chains from one sample, sequenced in a study of CD8+CD57+ T cells in acquired aplastic anemia. TCRdb re-derived calls from the reads in MiXCR, one entry per CDR3 protein. This table has 100,000 to 150,000 distinct CDR3 sequences, 30% to 45% appearing once. Sequencing was done on a sample of sorted CD4+, CD8+, or CD8+CD57+ T cells (not recorded which) from PBMCs. These receptors came from a human donor with aplastic anemia. The CDR3 runs from the conserved cysteine through the conserved F or W. D genes are given only for firm matches. Part of the rows lack a size; the others show once, few, many or a class for expanded clones.

j_call | v_call | d_call | clone_size | cdr3_aa | cdr3_nt
TRBJ1-4 | TRBV5-1 | - | - | CASSRGRTNEELFF | TGCGCCAGCAGTCGAGGTAGAACTAATGAAGAACTGTTTTTT
TRBJ1-2 | TRBV12-3/TRBV12-4 | TRBD1 | many | CASNYRGVGHGYTF | TGTGCCAGCAATTACAGGGGGGTGGGACATGGCTACACCTTC
TRBJ1-4 | TRBV7-2 | TRBD1 | many | CASSSWTGGGGKLFF | TGTGCCAGCAGCTCCTGGACAGGGGGGGGTGGGAAACTGTTTTTT
TRBJ2-3 | TRBV6-1 | - | - | CASSGQPISTDTQYF | TGTGCCAGCAGCGGGCAGCCCATAAGCACAGATACGCAGTATTTT
TRBJ2-1 | TRBV29-1 | TRBD2 | - | CSVGGGAVGEQFF | TGCAGCGTTGGCGGGGGGGCTGTCGGTGAGCAGTTCTTC
TRBJ2-2 | TRBV5-6 | TRBD1 | - | CASSSRDRAGELFF | TGTGCCAGCAGCTCAAGGGACAGGGCCGGGGAGCTGTTTTTT
TRBJ2-5 | TRBV28 | TRBD1 | few | CASSLLGTGVRETQYF | TGTGCCAGCAGTTTATTGGGGACAGGGGTTCGAGAGACCCAGTACTTC
TRBJ2-2 | TRBV7-6 | - | - | CASSTAGGQFGELFF | TGTGCCAGCAGCACAGCCGGGGGCCAATTCGGGGAGCTGTTTTTT
TRBJ2-1 | TRBV7-3 | - | many | CASSSPGPLSDEQFF | TGTGCCAGCAGCTCACCGGGCCCCTTGAGCGATGAGCAGTTCTTC
TRBJ2-3 | TRBV7-7 | - | - | CASSAAPTDTQYF | TGTGCTAGCTCCGCGGCCCCCACAGATACGCAGTATTTT
TRBJ1-1 | TRBV19 | - | - | CASSIGAGDTEAFF | TGTGCCAGTAGTATTGGGGCTGGGGACACTGAAGCTTTCTTT
TRBJ1-2 | TRBV6-1 | - | few | CASTGGRTRYGYTF | TGTGCCAGCACCGGGGGAAGGACCCGCTATGGCTACACCTTC
TRBJ2-6 | TRBV25-1 | - | - | CASGPGGANVLTF | TGTGCCAGCGGACCGGGCGGGGCCAACGTCCTGACTTTC
TRBJ2-3 | TRBV11-2 | TRBD2 | many | CASSLEGTSGRADTQYF | TGTGCCAGCAGCTTAGAAGGGACTAGCGGGCGGGCGGATACGCAGTATTTT
TRBJ1-5 | TRBV20-1 | - | - | CSVPGPQGNQPQHF | TGCAGTGTGCCGGGGCCCCAGGGCAATCAGCCCCAGCATTTT
TRBJ1-1 | TRBV18 | - | few | CASSPLGDTEAFF | TGTGCCAGCTCACCTTTAGGGGACACTGAAGCTTTCTTT
TRBJ2-5 | TRBV28 | - | few | CASRGETQYF | TGTGCCAGCCGCGGAGAGACCCAGTACTTC
TRBJ1-6 | TRBV5-1 | - | - | CASSLTHDSPLHF | TGCGCCAGCAGCTTGACACACGACTCACCCCTCCACTTT
TRBJ1-6 | TRBV2 | - | - | CASSGGGYNSPLHF | TGTGCCAGCAGTGGGGGAGGCTATAATTCACCCCTCCACTTT
TRBJ1-1 | TRBV6-1 | TRBD1 | many | CASSDRTGSMNTEAFF | TGTGCCAGCAGCGATAGGACAGGTTCCATGAACACTGAAGCTTTCTTT
TRBJ2-7 | TRBV7-6 | - | - | CPSSPSGRSYEQYF | TGTCCCAGCAGCCCCTCGGGGCGGTCCTACGAGCAGTACTTC
TRBJ1-5 | TRBV12-3/TRBV12-4 | - | - | CASSFSGAPHYQPQHF | TGTGCCAGCAGTTTTTCGGGAGCGCCCCACTATCAGCCCCAGCATTTT
TRBJ1-2 | TRBV4-1 | - | many | CASSQEGPGSRYGYTF | TGCGCCAGCAGCCAAGAGGGGCCCGGGTCCCGCTATGGCTACACCTTC
TRBJ2-5 | TRBV29-1 | TRBD1 | - | CSVGTGGAYGETQYF | TGCAGCGTTGGGACAGGGGGCGCATACGGGGAGACCCAGTACTTC
TRBJ2-7 | TRBV6-2/TRBV6-3 | - | many | CASSYPRLGEQYF | TGTGCCAGCAGTTACCCACGACTAGGCGAGCAGTACTTC
TRBJ2-3 | TRBV10-1 | - | many | CASSESLGTADTQYF | TGCGCCAGCAGTGAGTCTTTAGGAACGGCAGATACGCAGTATTTT
TRBJ1-3 | TRBV3-1 | - | - | CASSQEFQGRGNTIYF | TGTGCCAGCAGCCAAGAATTCCAGGGGAGAGGAAACACCATATATTTT
TRBJ1-4 | TRBV28 | TRBD1 | - | CASNKRTGTREKLFF | TGTGCCAGCAACAAGAGGACAGGGACACGGGAAAAACTGTTTTTT
TRBJ1-2 | TRBV6-1 | - | many | CASRMEDGNYGYTF | TGTGCCAGCAGGATGGAGGACGGGAACTATGGCTACACCTTC
TRBJ1-2 | TRBV7-9 | - | few | CASSPRDYGYTF | TGTGCCAGCAGCCCAAGGGACTATGGCTACACCTTC
TRBJ1-5 | TRBV19 | TRBD1 | - | CASRDRAGQPQHF | TGTGCCAGTAGGGACAGGGCCGGTCAGCCCCAGCATTTT
TRBJ2-3 | TRBV7-2 | - | - | CASSLATSTDTQYF | TGTGCCAGCAGCTTAGCCACGAGCACAGATACGCAGTATTTT
TRBJ2-1 | TRBV7-2 | TRBD2 | many | CASSTFAGGEQFF | TGTGCCAGCAGCACTTTTGCGGGAGGCGAGCAGTTCTTC
TRBJ1-1 | TRBV20-1 | TRBD1 | once | CSAQDRVNTEAFF | TGCAGTGCCCAAGACAGGGTGAACACTGAAGCTTTCTTT
TRBJ2-5 | TRBV10-2 | - | once | CASSPRGTTNQPQYF | TGCGCCAGCAGTCCCAGAGGGACAACGAATCAGCCCCAGTACTTC
TRBJ1-2 | TRBV4-1 | - | many | CASSQESQNYGYTF | TGCGCCAGCAGCCAAGAAAGCCAAAACTATGGCTACACCTTC
TRBJ2-5 | TRBV7-9 | - | few | CASGLVRVQETQCF | TGTGCCAGCGGCTTAGTGCGGGTACAAGAGACCCAGTGCTTC
TRBJ2-5 | TRBV7-8 | - | many | CASSPAGRAQETQYF | TGTGCCAGCAGCCCGGCGGGTAGAGCACAAGAGACCCAGTACTTC
TRBJ1-6 | TRBV10-3 | TRBD1 | - | CAISGRGQGAISNSPLHF | TGTGCCATCAGTGGAAGGGGACAGGGGGCAATAAGTAATTCACCCCTCCACTTT
TRBJ2-3 | TRBV7-6 | TRBD2 | - | CAGSRTSGGAWEDTQYF | TGTGCCGGCAGCCGGACTAGCGGGGGGGCCTGGGAAGATACGCAGTATTTT
TRBJ2-1 | TRBV20-1 | TRBD2 | many | CSASLTSGSFFEQFF | TGCAGTGCTAGCCTGACTAGCGGTTCATTCTTTGAGCAGTTCTTC